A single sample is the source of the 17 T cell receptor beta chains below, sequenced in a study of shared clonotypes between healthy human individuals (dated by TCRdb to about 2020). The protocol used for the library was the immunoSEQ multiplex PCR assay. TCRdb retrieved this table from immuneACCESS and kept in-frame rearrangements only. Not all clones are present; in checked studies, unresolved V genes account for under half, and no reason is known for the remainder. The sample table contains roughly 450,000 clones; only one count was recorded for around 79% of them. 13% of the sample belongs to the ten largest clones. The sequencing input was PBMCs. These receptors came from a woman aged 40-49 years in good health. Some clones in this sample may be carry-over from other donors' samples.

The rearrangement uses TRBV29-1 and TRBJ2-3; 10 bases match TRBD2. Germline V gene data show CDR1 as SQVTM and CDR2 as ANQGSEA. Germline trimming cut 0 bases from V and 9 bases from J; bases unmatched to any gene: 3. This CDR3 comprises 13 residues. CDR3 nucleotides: TGCAGCGTTGAAGAACCAGCGGGAGGGACGCAGTATTTT. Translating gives CSVEEPAGGTQYF.

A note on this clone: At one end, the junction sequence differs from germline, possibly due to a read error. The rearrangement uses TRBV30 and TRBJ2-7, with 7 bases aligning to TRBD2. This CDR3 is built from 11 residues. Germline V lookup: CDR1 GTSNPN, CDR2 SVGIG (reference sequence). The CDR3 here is CAGRVNYEQYF. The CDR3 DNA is TGTGCCGGGAGGGTAAACTACGAGCAGTACTTC.

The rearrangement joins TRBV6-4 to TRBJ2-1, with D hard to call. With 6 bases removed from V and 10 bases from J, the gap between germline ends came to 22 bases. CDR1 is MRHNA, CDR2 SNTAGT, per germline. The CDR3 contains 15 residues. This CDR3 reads CASSEEDWGLGEQFF. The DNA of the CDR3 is TGTGCCAGCAGCGAAGAAGACTGGGGTCTAGGGGAGCAGTTCTTC.

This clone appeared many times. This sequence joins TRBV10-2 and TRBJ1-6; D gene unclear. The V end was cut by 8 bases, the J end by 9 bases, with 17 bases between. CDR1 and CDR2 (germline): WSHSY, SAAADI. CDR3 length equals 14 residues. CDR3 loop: CASADPHRGSPLHF. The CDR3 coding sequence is TGCGCCAGCGCCGATCCCCATAGAGGTTCACCCCTCCACTTT.

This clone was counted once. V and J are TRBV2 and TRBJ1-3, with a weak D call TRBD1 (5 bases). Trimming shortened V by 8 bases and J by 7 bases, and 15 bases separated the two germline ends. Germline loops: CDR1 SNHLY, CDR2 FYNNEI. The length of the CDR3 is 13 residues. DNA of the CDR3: TGTGCCAGCGGGGGGGAGCGACGGAACACCATATATTTT. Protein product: CASGGERRNTIYF.

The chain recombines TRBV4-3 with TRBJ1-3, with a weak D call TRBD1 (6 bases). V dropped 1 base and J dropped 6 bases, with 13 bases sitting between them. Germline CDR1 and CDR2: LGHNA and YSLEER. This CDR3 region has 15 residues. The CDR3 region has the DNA TGCGCCAGCAGCCAAGCTCGGGCAGGGGAAAACACCATATATTTT. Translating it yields CASSQARAGENTIYF.

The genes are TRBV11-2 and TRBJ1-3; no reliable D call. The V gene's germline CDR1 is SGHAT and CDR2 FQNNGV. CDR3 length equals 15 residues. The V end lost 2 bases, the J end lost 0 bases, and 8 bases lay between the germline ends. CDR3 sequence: CASSLMSLSGNTIYF. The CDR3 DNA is TGTGCCAGCAGCTTAATGAGTCTCTCTGGAAACACCATATATTTT.

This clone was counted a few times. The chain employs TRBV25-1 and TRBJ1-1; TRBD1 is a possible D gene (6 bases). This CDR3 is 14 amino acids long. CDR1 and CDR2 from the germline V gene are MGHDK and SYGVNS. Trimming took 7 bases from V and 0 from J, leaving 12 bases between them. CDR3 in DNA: TGTGCCAGCAAACACGGACAGATGAACACTGAAGCTTTCTTT. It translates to CASKHGQMNTEAFF.

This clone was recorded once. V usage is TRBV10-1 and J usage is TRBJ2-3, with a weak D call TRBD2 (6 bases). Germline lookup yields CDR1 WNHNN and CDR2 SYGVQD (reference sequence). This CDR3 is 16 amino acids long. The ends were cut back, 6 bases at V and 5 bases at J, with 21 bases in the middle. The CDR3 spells CASSPEGASAGDTQYF. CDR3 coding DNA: TGCGCCAGCAGCCCTGAGGGTGCTAGCGCAGGAGATACGCAGTATTTT.

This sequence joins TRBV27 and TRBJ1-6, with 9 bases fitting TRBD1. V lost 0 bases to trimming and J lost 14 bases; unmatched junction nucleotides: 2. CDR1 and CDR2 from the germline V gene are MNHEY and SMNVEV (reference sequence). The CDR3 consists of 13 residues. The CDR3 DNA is TGTGCCAGCAGTTTATCCCGGGACAGGGCCCTCCACTTT. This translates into CASSLSRDRALHF.

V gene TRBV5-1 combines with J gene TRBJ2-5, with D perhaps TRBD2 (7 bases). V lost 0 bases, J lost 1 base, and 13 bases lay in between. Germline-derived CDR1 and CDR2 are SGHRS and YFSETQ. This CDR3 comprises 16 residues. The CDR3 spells CASSLDSGGPQETQYF. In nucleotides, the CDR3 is TGCGCCAGCAGCTTGGATTCGGGGGGCCCCCAAGAGACCCAGTACTTC.

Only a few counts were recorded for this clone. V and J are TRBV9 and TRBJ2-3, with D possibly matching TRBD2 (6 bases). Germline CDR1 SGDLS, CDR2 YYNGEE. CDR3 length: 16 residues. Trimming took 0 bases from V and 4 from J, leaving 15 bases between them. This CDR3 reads CASSVENLARSDTQYF. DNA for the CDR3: TGTGCCAGCAGCGTAGAAAACCTAGCGAGGTCAGATACGCAGTATTTT. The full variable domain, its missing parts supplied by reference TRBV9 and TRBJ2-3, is DSGVTQTPKHLITATGQRVTLRCSPRSGDLSVYWYQQSLDQGLQFLIQYYNGEERAKGNILERFSAQQFPDLHSELNLSSLELGDSALYFCASSVENLARSDTQYFGPGTRLTVL.

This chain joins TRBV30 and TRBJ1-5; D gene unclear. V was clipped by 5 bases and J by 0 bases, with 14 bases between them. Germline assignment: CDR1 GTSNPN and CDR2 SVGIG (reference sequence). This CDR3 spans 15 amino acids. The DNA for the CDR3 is TGTGCCTGGTCTTCTAGGCTGGATAGCAATCAGCCCCAGCATTTT. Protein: CAWSSRLDSNQPQHF.

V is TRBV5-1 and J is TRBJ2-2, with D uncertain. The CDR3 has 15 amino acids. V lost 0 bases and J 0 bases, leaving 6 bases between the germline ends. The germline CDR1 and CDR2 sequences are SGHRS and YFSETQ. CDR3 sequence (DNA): TGCGCCAGCAGCTTGGTGCACCCGAACACCGGGGAGCTGTTTTTT. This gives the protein CASSLVHPNTGELFF.

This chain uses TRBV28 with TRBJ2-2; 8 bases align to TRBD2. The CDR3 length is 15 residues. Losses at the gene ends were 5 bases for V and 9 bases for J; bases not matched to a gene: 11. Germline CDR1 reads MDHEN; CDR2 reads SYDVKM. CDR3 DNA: TGTGCCAGCAGTACCTCGCGCGGGGGGCGTTGGGAGCTGTTTTTT. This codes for CASSTSRGGRWELFF. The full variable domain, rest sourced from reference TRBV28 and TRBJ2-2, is DVKVTQSSRYLVKRTGEKVFLECVQDMDHENMFWYRQDPGLGLRLIYFSYDVKMKEKGDIPEGYSVSREKKERFSLILESASTNQTSMYLCASSTSRGGRWELFFGEGSRLTVL.

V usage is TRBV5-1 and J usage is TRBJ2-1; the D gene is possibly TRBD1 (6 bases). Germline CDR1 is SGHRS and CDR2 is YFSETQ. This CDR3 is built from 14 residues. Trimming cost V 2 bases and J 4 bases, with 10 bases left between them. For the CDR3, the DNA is TGCGCCAGCAGCTTACGGACAGAGTACAATGAGCAGTTCTTC. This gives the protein CASSLRTEYNEQFF.

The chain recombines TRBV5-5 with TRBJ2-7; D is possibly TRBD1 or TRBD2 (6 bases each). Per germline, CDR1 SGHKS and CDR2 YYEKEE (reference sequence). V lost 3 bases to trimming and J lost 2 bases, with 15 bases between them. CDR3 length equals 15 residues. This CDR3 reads CASSWGAGAPYEQYF. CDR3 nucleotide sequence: TGTGCCAGCAGCTGGGGGGCAGGCGCGCCCTACGAGCAGTACTTC.